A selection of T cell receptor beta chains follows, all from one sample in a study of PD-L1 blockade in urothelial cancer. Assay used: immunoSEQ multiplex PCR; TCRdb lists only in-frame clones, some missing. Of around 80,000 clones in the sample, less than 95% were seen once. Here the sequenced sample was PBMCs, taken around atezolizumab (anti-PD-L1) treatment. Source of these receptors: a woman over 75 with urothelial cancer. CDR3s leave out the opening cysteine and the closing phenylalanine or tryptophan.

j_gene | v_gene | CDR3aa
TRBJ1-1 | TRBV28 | ASTSPGDMNTEAF
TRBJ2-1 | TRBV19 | ASSPTSVAYNEQF
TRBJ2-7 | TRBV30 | AWSGKPGQGWDEQY
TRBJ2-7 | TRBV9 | ASSDPGQGRGRPSSYEQY
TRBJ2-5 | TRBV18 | ASSMKSQETQY
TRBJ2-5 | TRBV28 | ASTPGVETQY
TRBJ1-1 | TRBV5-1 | ASFPPGGMGTEAF
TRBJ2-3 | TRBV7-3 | ASSFRRGDTQY
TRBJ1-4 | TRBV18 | ASSPPDRVGEKLF
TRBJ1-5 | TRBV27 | ASSLEGDQPQH
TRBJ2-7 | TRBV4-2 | ASSPTGPAGKSEQY
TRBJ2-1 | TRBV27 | ASRPGNYNEQF
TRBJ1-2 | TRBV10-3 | AIRQGDYGYT
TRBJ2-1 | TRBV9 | ASSVGGQGGEQF
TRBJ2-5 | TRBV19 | ASSIPGQQETQY
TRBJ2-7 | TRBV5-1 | ASSLQGDTYEQY
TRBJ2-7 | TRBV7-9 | ASSPRGLPYEQY
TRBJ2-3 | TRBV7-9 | ASSDRGDRRTDTQY